The sequence of this T cell receptor beta chain was determined in a study of CD8+CD57+ T cells in acquired aplastic anemia. Study information: Sorted cells (CD4+ and CD8+) yielded DNA amounts that averaged 3.2 ug. In CD4+ cells, healthy donors produced an average of around 11 million reads. Points from the study as a whole: For CD8+ Simpson's diversity, patients and controls showed no significant difference. Patients and controls shared twenty-nine CD8+ CDR3 sequences, which appeared highly expressed in patients and within their immunodominant clones.

Germline V gives CDR1 MNHEY, CDR2 SVGEGT. With 6 bases removed from V and 6 bases from J, the gap between germline ends came to 18 bases. This CDR3 has 15 residues. Turning to this clonotype: Its antigen is unidentified.

TCR beta VDJ and CDR3 profiles were obtained from a genomic DNA template. TCRdb reprocessed the reads via MiXCR and lists one record per CDR3 protein. Here the sample spans approximately 170,000 distinct CDR3 sequences, roughly half being singletons. This clonotype was sampled from a human donor in good health, serving as a control. The sample was sorted CD4+, CD8+, or CD8+CD57+ T cells (not recorded which) from PBMCs. This chain uses TRBV6-2 or TRBV6-3 with TRBJ1-5; a possible D gene is TRBD1 (5 bases). The CDR3 here is CASSAGRGVSQPQHF. In nucleotides, the CDR3 is TGTGCCAGCAGCGCGGGACGGGGTGTGAGTCAGCCCCAGCATTTT.